This TCR beta chain was captured by sequencing in a study of blood T cell repertoires in COVID-19 (dated by TCRdb to the early 2020s). In terms of the full investigation: Samples covering the acute and convalescent phases of COVID-19 were provided by collaborators in the United States, Italy and Spain. The material from the prospective study consisted of cDNA or gDNA derived from T cells, B-cell-depleted T cells, or PBMCs. Deeply sampled blood TCRbeta repertoires from subjects exposed to, actively infected with, or recovered from COVID-19 were included in the dataset. The repertoires were made available in a free public database intended to serve as a resource for research on the immune response to SARS-CoV-2. The samples were drawn from the first 160 participants of the ongoing ImmuneRACE study and from 1,254 subjects provided by 6 global collaborators. Sample metadata almost always included a de-identified subject ID, COVID-19 status, age in years and sex. HLA class I and class II types, where available, came from metadata supplied by the sample provider rather than from assay-based typing.

TCRbeta CDR3 regions were amplified from genomic DNA by means of the immunoSEQ Assay, a bias-controlled multiplex PCR. Per the original workflow: Nucleated cell counts per sample were estimated from amplification of reference gene primers within the assay. To quantify the absolute abundance of each unique TCRbeta CDR3 rearrangement, sequence reads were collapsed and filtered. For each sample, productive Simpson clonality was calculated as the square root of Simpson's diversity index over productive rearrangements. Held by TCRdb, this immuneACCESS table contains in-frame sequences only and omits some clones. Under half of the omission traces to an unresolved V gene where checked; the cause of the rest is unknown. The V and J calls and clone size are taken from that table; D and trimming were inferred from the DNA. This sample comprises tens of thousands of clones, about 85% of them detected only once. 10% to 15% of the sample comes from the top ten.

The CDR3 runs 13 amino acids, cysteine and phenylalanine included. Only the CDR3 portion is preserved as DNA: 39 bases, with reading frame beginning at the first base. CDR1 and CDR2 are drawn from the germline V gene: SGHAT, FQNNGV. At the junction V is shortened by 8 bases and J by 0 bases, with 8 bases in between. About this clone: The antigen this receptor binds is unknown. Base qualities are missing; no much larger clone stands one base away.

Results and caveats for the whole study, not just this receptor: Clinical and demographic metadata were provided uncurated, with the amount varying by source and participant.

Each collaborating institution followed its own protocols to collect whole blood in K2EDTA tubes. For TCRbeta analysis, collaborators shipped samples in one of three forms: frozen whole blood, isolated PBMCs, or DNA extracted from either of those sample types. The chain couples TRBV11-2 to TRBJ1-3; possibly the D gene is TRBD1, per 5 matching bases. The sample comprised peripheral blood. The clonotype comes from a human donor in a cohort sampled during active COVID-19. The CDR3 reads CASRQISGNTIYF. The bases read TGTGCCAGCCGACAGATCTCTGGAAACACCATATATTTT.